This entry is about one TCR beta chain. No cognate antigen has been identified for it. Per-nucleotide qualities are absent, and no much larger clonotype sits a single base away. The record originates from a study of multiple sclerosis patients with progressive multifocal leukoencephalopathy (dated by TCRdb to about 2019). Regarding the complete study: The study examined peripheral T and B cells of MS patients who developed PML (4 under natalizumab, 1 after alemtuzumab) and treated patients who did not. From before therapy, through 6 and 12 months, up to PML onset, two natalizumab-treated patients who later developed PML were tracked longitudinally. The goal of the study was to detect any JC virus-specific or public T-cell expansions that arose at the time of PML onset. The full study reports these points: Less diverse TRB repertoires in most PML patients were suggested by lower normalized Shannon entropy, whereas values near 1 were observed in the natalizumab-treated controls. No common TRBV or TRBJ gene usage or preferential TRBV-TRBJ pairings were detected when PML developed. Given the small, descriptive cohort, it remained unclear whether the study findings reflect JC virus infection or general immunocompromise. Only PML patients had TRB clones above 0.5% frequency, but the clones expanded at PML onset were already present before and during natalizumab therapy. Analysis was limited to peripheral blood, even though cerebrospinal fluid or brain lymphocytes might be more informative for natalizumab-associated PML.

The junction shows trimming of 6 bases on V and 4 bases on J, and the gene matches do not reach 8 bases of it. From its cysteine to its phenylalanine, the CDR3 spans 15 amino acids. Only the CDR3 DNA stays, 45 bases, in frame from base 1. According to the germline V gene, CDR1 reads MNHEY and CDR2 reads SVGAGI. What the time point label conveys for this sample: roughly 13 months of natalizumab therapy. This specimen's treatment or condition label, interpreted: on natalizumab therapy at sampling. The controls were five MS patients treated with natalizumab who did not develop PML and who were sampled longitudinally. Interferon beta had previously been received by all listed patients, and all PML patients were female. Blood samples for T1 were taken at 6 months of natalizumab therapy, and blood samples for T2 were taken at 12 months of natalizumab therapy. Isolation of peripheral blood mononuclear cells was performed by Ficoll-Hypaque density gradient centrifugation.

Using the immunoSEQ two-step multiplex PCR at survey-level depth, TRB CDR3 regions were amplified from genomic DNA. Synthetic inline TR CDR3 controls covering all V-J pairings were spiked into each PCR to estimate template counts and remove amplification bias. Reads were processed so that amplification and sequencing bias were reduced, and quantification was performed against synthetic TR CDR3 analogs. As for how the authors treated the data: In ImmunoSEQ Analyzer, raw data were processed so that out-of-frame sequences and CDR3s with stop codons were removed, with gene names following IMGT nomenclature. Normalized Shannon entropy, defined as 1 minus Pielou's evenness, was used to summarize repertoire diversity. Only TRB sequences sharing the V gene, the J gene and the CDR3 were counted as identical. Public PML clonotypes were defined as CDR3s shared by two or more PML-onset samples but absent from earlier samples, from controls, and from public databases. Positional CDR3 amino acid composition was analyzed in Skylign with the observed count method. TCRdb mirrors the immuneACCESS table, restricted to in-frame sequences. Some clones are absent from its copies; in checked studies, under half trace to an unresolved V gene, and the reason for the others is unknown. For V, J and clone size, that table is used; D and trimming come from the DNA. The sample has around 27,000 clones on record, around 89% of them singletons. Roughly 1.3% of the sample is in the top ten clones.

This TCR was sampled from a human donor with multiple sclerosis. Source: PBMCs, taken from a patient treated with natalizumab. The chain was built from TRBV6-5 and TRBJ1-2; the junction holds 10 bases that match TRBD1. In nucleotide form, the sequence is TGTGCCAGCAGCCAAGGGACAGGGGTCGTCTATGGCTACACCTTC. It encodes CASSQGTGVVYGYTF.